Sequencing of this T cell receptor (beta chain) was carried out in a study of T-cell memory formation after mild COVID-19. As for the study in general: Largely donor-specific TCR clusters were found. General observations from the study: Pre-infection memory showed some responding clones, and this suggested that cross-reactive memory joined.

This clonotype was picked up many times. Its target is not known. Germline CDR1 reads LGHDT; CDR2 reads YNNKEL (reference sequence). V lost 6 bases to trimming and J lost 5 bases, with 17 bases between them. The CDR3 runs to 15 residues. TCRalpha and TCRbeta libraries used 5'RACE with constant-segment primers and UMIs. TCRdb re-called the 5' RACE reads with MiXCR, one entry per CDR3 protein. The sample shows some 210,000 distinct CDR3 sequences, around 25% of them seen only once. This receptor was identified in an adult woman who had mild COVID-19 (a few samples of this study predate the infection). Cell type and time point are not known. The specimen was PBMCs or a T cell subset sorted from them (not recorded which). This chain joins TRBV3-1 and TRBJ1-3, with D possibly being TRBD1 (6 bases). Here the CDR3 DNA reads TGTGCCAGCAGTCTTAAAACAGGGAGAAGAAACACCATATATTTT. Translation gives CASSLKTGRRNTIYF. Supplemented by reference TRBV3-1 and TRBJ1-3, the full variable domain reads DTAVSQTPKYLVTQMGNDKSIKCEQNLGHDTMYWYKQDSKKFLKIMFSYNNKELIINETVPNRFSPKSPDKAHLNLHINSLELGDSAVYFCASSLKTGRRNTIYFGEGSWLTVV.